A selection of T cell receptor beta chains follows, all from one sample in a study of OX40 agonist ivuxolimab in advanced cancers. Method: immunoSEQ multiplex PCR; TCRdb's copy keeps in-frame clones and lacks some. Among about 68,000 clones listed, less than 95% were seen once. Sequencing used CD4+ or CD8+ T cells sorted from blood, obtained in a trial of the OX40 agonist ivuxolimab. Source of these receptors: an adult with an advanced solid tumor such as melanoma, head and neck, liver or kidney cancer. Each CDR3 is given with its conserved first and last residue. D genes are given only for firm matches. Where a row states a size, it is once, few, many or the class of an expanded clone; other rows omit it.

d_call: -; clone_size: -; j_call: TRBJ2-2; v_call: TRBV19; cdr3_nt: TGTGCCAGTAGTATATTGCGCAGGGGCAAGAACACCGGGGAGCTGTTTTTT; cdr3_aa: CASSILRRGKNTGELFF
d_call: TRBD2; clone_size: -; j_call: TRBJ2-5; v_call: TRBV2; cdr3_nt: TGTGCCAGCAGTGAAATGCGGGGGAATCAAGAGACCCAGTACTTC; cdr3_aa: CASSEMRGNQETQYF
d_call: -; clone_size: -; j_call: TRBJ2-2; v_call: TRBV19; cdr3_nt: TGTGCCAGTAGTATCGGGGGCCATCAGAACACCGGGGAGCTGTTTTTT; cdr3_aa: CASSIGGHQNTGELFF
d_call: -; clone_size: -; j_call: TRBJ2-7; v_call: TRBV6-6; cdr3_nt: TGTGCCAGCAGTTACTCGTCGGGCCAGGGTATGGGGCAGTACTTC; cdr3_aa: CASSYSSGQGMGQYF
d_call: -; clone_size: -; j_call: TRBJ1-3; v_call: TRBV9; cdr3_nt: TGTGCCAGCAGCCCTAGGGGCGATGGAAACACCATATATTTT; cdr3_aa: CASSPRGDGNTIYF
d_call: TRBD2; clone_size: -; j_call: TRBJ2-7; v_call: TRBV19; cdr3_nt: TGTGCCAGTAGTATAACGGCTAGCGGGGTAGTCGAGCAGTACTTC; cdr3_aa: CASSITASGVVEQYF
d_call: -; clone_size: -; j_call: TRBJ2-5; v_call: TRBV27; cdr3_nt: TGTGCCAGCAGTTCTTTCCAAGAGACCCAGTACTTC; cdr3_aa: CASSSFQETQYF
d_call: -; clone_size: -; j_call: TRBJ1-2; v_call: TRBV18; cdr3_nt: TGTGCCAGCGTAACGACGGGGAATGGTGGCTACACCTTC; cdr3_aa: CASVTTGNGGYTF
d_call: -; clone_size: once; j_call: TRBJ2-1; v_call: TRBV5-6; cdr3_nt: TGTGCCAGCGGGATCACCCGGTACAATGAGCAGTTCTTC; cdr3_aa: CASGITRYNEQFF
d_call: -; clone_size: -; j_call: TRBJ1-3; v_call: TRBV6-5; cdr3_nt: TGTGCCAGCAGTTCCCCCCCCTCTGGAAACACCATATATTTT; cdr3_aa: CASSSPPSGNTIYF
d_call: -; clone_size: -; j_call: TRBJ2-2; v_call: TRBV2; cdr3_nt: TGTGCCAGCAGTGAAGGGCCGAACACCGGGGAGCTGTTTTTT; cdr3_aa: CASSEGPNTGELFF
d_call: -; clone_size: few; j_call: TRBJ2-2; v_call: TRBV5-1; cdr3_nt: TGCGCCAGCAGCCCAGCTAGAGAAAGGGCCGGGGAGCTGTTTTTT; cdr3_aa: CASSPARERAGELFF
d_call: -; clone_size: -; j_call: TRBJ2-5; v_call: TRBV20-1; cdr3_nt: TGCAGTGCTAGACCCCTGGAGACCCAGTACTTC; cdr3_aa: CSARPLETQYF
d_call: -; clone_size: few; j_call: TRBJ2-3; v_call: TRBV7-8; cdr3_nt: TGTGCCAGCACCCTCCCGGGCCCGGAGGAGGATACGCAGTATTTT; cdr3_aa: CASTLPGPEEDTQYF
d_call: -; clone_size: -; j_call: TRBJ1-2; v_call: TRBV5-4; cdr3_nt: TGTGCCAGCAGCTTGTATACGACGGACAACTATGGCTACACCTTC; cdr3_aa: CASSLYTTDNYGYTF
d_call: TRBD1; clone_size: once; j_call: TRBJ1-1; v_call: TRBV14; cdr3_nt: TGTGCCAGCAGCCAGACAGGGTCGTGGAACACTGAAGCTTTCTTT; cdr3_aa: CASSQTGSWNTEAFF
d_call: TRBD1; clone_size: -; j_call: TRBJ2-7; v_call: TRBV6-5; cdr3_nt: TGTGCCAGCAGCCGGGACAGGGGTAACGAGCAGTACTTC; cdr3_aa: CASSRDRGNEQYF
d_call: TRBD2; clone_size: -; j_call: TRBJ2-7; v_call: TRBV5-1; cdr3_nt: TGCGCCAGCAGCTTGGCTAGCCCTAGCGCACAAAGCGGGACCTACGAGCAGTACTTC; cdr3_aa: CASSLASPSAQSGTYEQYF
d_call: TRBD1; clone_size: -; j_call: TRBJ2-7; v_call: TRBV5-1; cdr3_nt: TGCGCCAGCAGTTACGGGACAGGGGGCATCGAGCAGTACTTC; cdr3_aa: CASSYGTGGIEQYF
d_call: -; clone_size: once; j_call: TRBJ2-2; v_call: TRBV5-4; cdr3_nt: TGTGCCAGCAGCCCCCCTTTAGCCACCGGGGAGCTGTTTTTT; cdr3_aa: CASSPPLATGELFF
d_call: TRBD1; clone_size: once; j_call: TRBJ1-2; v_call: TRBV28; cdr3_nt: TGTGCCAGCAGTCCCGGGACAGGGTATGGCTACACCTTC; cdr3_aa: CASSPGTGYGYTF
d_call: TRBD2; clone_size: -; j_call: TRBJ2-1; v_call: TRBV6-1; cdr3_nt: TGTGCCAGCATTCGATTCGCGGGGGATGAGCAGTTCTTC; cdr3_aa: CASIRFAGDEQFF
d_call: -; clone_size: -; j_call: TRBJ2-7; v_call: TRBV11-3; cdr3_nt: TGTGCCAGCAGCTACCAGCCTACCTCCTACGAGCAGTACTTC; cdr3_aa: CASSYQPTSYEQYF
d_call: -; clone_size: -; j_call: TRBJ2-7; v_call: TRBV5-8; cdr3_nt: TGTGCCAGCAGCCCCTATAGGACCCGGGTCCACGAGCAGTACTTC; cdr3_aa: CASSPYRTRVHEQYF
d_call: -; clone_size: -; j_call: TRBJ1-5; v_call: TRBV19; cdr3_nt: TGTGCCAGTAGTATCGTCCGGCTTAGCAATCAGCCCCAGCATTTT; cdr3_aa: CASSIVRLSNQPQHF
d_call: -; clone_size: -; j_call: TRBJ1-2; v_call: TRBV29-1; cdr3_nt: TGCAGCGCCCAAGGTTGGGAGGGGCACTACACCTTC; cdr3_aa: CSAQGWEGHYTF
d_call: -; clone_size: few; j_call: TRBJ2-7; v_call: TRBV30; cdr3_nt: TGTGCCTGGAGTGTTTCTTCGAGCTCCTACGAGCAGTACTTC; cdr3_aa: CAWSVSSSSYEQYF
d_call: TRBD1; clone_size: -; j_call: TRBJ2-5; v_call: TRBV11-3; cdr3_nt: TGTGCCAGCAGCTTAGTCTTGACAGGGGCTCAAGAGACCCAGTACTTC; cdr3_aa: CASSLVLTGAQETQYF
d_call: TRBD1; clone_size: -; j_call: TRBJ2-2; v_call: TRBV9; cdr3_nt: TGTGCCAGCAGCGCACACTTAACAGGGGTGACCGGGGAGCTGTTTTTT; cdr3_aa: CASSAHLTGVTGELFF
d_call: -; clone_size: -; j_call: TRBJ2-7; v_call: TRBV7-6; cdr3_nt: TGTGCCAGCAGCTTCGATTTCCGCCGACAGAATACCTACGAGCAGTACTTC; cdr3_aa: CASSFDFRRQNTYEQYF
d_call: -; clone_size: once; j_call: TRBJ1-1; v_call: TRBV27; cdr3_nt: TGTGCCAGCAGTTTAAAGGGGCTCCATAATCGGGCTTTCTTT; cdr3_aa: CASSLKGLHNRAFF
d_call: TRBD1; clone_size: -; j_call: TRBJ2-1; v_call: TRBV4-1; cdr3_nt: TGCGCCAGCAGCCGGGACGGACAGGTCTCCTACAATGAGCAGTTCTTC; cdr3_aa: CASSRDGQVSYNEQFF
d_call: -; clone_size: -; j_call: TRBJ1-1; v_call: TRBV11-3; cdr3_nt: TGTGCCAGCAGCTTAGAACCACCGCCGCTCGCCACTGAAGCTTTCTTT; cdr3_aa: CASSLEPPPLATEAFF
d_call: -; clone_size: once; j_call: TRBJ1-2; v_call: TRBV27; cdr3_nt: TGTGCCAGCAGACGGGCAGGGGCGAGTAACTATGGCTACACCTTC; cdr3_aa: CASRRAGASNYGYTF
d_call: -; clone_size: -; j_call: TRBJ1-2; v_call: TRBV5-6; cdr3_nt: TGTGCCAGCAGCTTGGGAACAACTAACTATGGCTACACCTTC; cdr3_aa: CASSLGTTNYGYTF
d_call: -; clone_size: -; j_call: TRBJ2-1; v_call: TRBV9; cdr3_nt: TGTGCCAGCAGCCCAGCGGGCTCCTACAATGAGCAGTTCTTC; cdr3_aa: CASSPAGSYNEQFF
d_call: -; clone_size: -; j_call: TRBJ1-1; v_call: TRBV6-1; cdr3_nt: TGTGCCAGCGGGGCAGGGCGGATGAGCACTGAAGCTTTCTTT; cdr3_aa: CASGAGRMSTEAFF
d_call: -; clone_size: -; j_call: TRBJ2-5; v_call: TRBV18; cdr3_nt: TGTGCCAGCTCACCACCCCCCGGGGAGACCCAGTACTTC; cdr3_aa: CASSPPPGETQYF
d_call: -; clone_size: -; j_call: TRBJ2-5; v_call: TRBV30; cdr3_nt: TGTGCCTGGAGCCAGGAGGAGACCCAGTACTTC; cdr3_aa: CAWSQEETQYF
d_call: -; clone_size: few; j_call: TRBJ1-1; v_call: TRBV9; cdr3_nt: TGTGCCAGCAGCGCCACGCCGAGGACTGAAGCTTTCTTT; cdr3_aa: CASSATPRTEAFF
d_call: -; clone_size: -; j_call: TRBJ2-3; v_call: TRBV5-1; cdr3_nt: TGCGCCAGCAGCTTGGTAGGGGACACGCGCACAGATACGCAGTATTTT; cdr3_aa: CASSLVGDTRTDTQYF
d_call: TRBD1; clone_size: -; j_call: TRBJ2-7; v_call: TRBV25-1; cdr3_nt: TGTGCCAGCAGTGAAGGGACAGCAAGCCCCTACGAGCAGTACTTC; cdr3_aa: CASSEGTASPYEQYF
d_call: -; clone_size: few; j_call: TRBJ2-7; v_call: TRBV6-6; cdr3_nt: TGTGCCAGTGGCCCGAGGTCCTACGAGCAGTACTTC; cdr3_aa: CASGPRSYEQYF
d_call: -; clone_size: -; j_call: TRBJ2-7; v_call: TRBV11-2; cdr3_nt: TGTGCCAGCAGTTTCGGACCACTACGGGGCGAGCAGTACTTC; cdr3_aa: CASSFGPLRGEQYF
d_call: -; clone_size: -; j_call: TRBJ1-5; v_call: TRBV6-5; cdr3_nt: TGTGCCAGCAGTTACTCGAGGGGGGGCGACCAGCCCCAGCATTTT; cdr3_aa: CASSYSRGGDQPQHF
d_call: -; clone_size: -; j_call: TRBJ2-5; v_call: TRBV2; cdr3_nt: TGTGCCAGCAGGGCCAGGTTCCTGGCAGAGACCCAGTACTTC; cdr3_aa: CASRARFLAETQYF
d_call: TRBD1; clone_size: -; j_call: TRBJ2-1; v_call: TRBV2; cdr3_nt: TGTGCCAGCAGGGGGACAGGGGGGAATGAGCAGTTCTTC; cdr3_aa: CASRGTGGNEQFF
d_call: TRBD1; clone_size: -; j_call: TRBJ2-2; v_call: TRBV6-1; cdr3_nt: TGTGCCAGCGGCGGGACAGGGACGACCGGGGAGCTGTTTTTT; cdr3_aa: CASGGTGTTGELFF
d_call: -; clone_size: -; j_call: TRBJ2-5; v_call: TRBV9; cdr3_nt: TGTGCCAGCAGCCCCCAGGCCACGACGGAGACCCAGTACTTC; cdr3_aa: CASSPQATTETQYF
d_call: TRBD1; clone_size: -; j_call: TRBJ1-2; v_call: TRBV27; cdr3_nt: TGTGCCAGCAAAAAGGACAGGGGCTATGGCTACACCTTC; cdr3_aa: CASKKDRGYGYTF
d_call: -; clone_size: -; j_call: TRBJ1-5; v_call: TRBV5-5; cdr3_nt: TGTGCCAGCAGCTTACCGAATCAGCCCCAGCATTTT; cdr3_aa: CASSLPNQPQHF
d_call: -; clone_size: -; j_call: TRBJ2-7; v_call: TRBV15; cdr3_nt: TGTGCCACCAGCTTAAGGACTCATTCCTACGAGCAGTACTTC; cdr3_aa: CATSLRTHSYEQYF
d_call: TRBD1; clone_size: -; j_call: TRBJ2-1; v_call: TRBV15; cdr3_nt: TGTGCCACCAGCAGAGATCGGGACAGCGTTGGGTTCTTC; cdr3_aa: CATSRDRDSVGFF
d_call: TRBD2; clone_size: -; j_call: TRBJ2-7; v_call: TRBV5-4; cdr3_nt: TGTGCCAGCAGCTTGACGACTAGCGAGGGGGAGCAGTACTTC; cdr3_aa: CASSLTTSEGEQYF